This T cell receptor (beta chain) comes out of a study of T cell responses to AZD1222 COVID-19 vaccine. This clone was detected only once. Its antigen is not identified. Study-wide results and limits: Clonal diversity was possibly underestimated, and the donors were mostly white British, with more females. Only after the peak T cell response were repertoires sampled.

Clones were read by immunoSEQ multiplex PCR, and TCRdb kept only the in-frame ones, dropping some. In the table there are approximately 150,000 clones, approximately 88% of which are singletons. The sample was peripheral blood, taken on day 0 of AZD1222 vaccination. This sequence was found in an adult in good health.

The DNA for the CDR3 is TGTGCCACCCGAGCCCCGGACAGGGGGGTCAATGAGCAGTTCTTC. The encoded protein is CATRAPDRGVNEQFF. This chain uses TRBV19 with TRBJ2-1, with 10 bases lining up with TRBD1. Germline V gives CDR1 LNHDA, CDR2 SQIVND (reference sequence). Trimming at V came to 10 bases and at J to 6 bases, leaving 12 bases not matched to a gene. The CDR3 runs 15 residues.